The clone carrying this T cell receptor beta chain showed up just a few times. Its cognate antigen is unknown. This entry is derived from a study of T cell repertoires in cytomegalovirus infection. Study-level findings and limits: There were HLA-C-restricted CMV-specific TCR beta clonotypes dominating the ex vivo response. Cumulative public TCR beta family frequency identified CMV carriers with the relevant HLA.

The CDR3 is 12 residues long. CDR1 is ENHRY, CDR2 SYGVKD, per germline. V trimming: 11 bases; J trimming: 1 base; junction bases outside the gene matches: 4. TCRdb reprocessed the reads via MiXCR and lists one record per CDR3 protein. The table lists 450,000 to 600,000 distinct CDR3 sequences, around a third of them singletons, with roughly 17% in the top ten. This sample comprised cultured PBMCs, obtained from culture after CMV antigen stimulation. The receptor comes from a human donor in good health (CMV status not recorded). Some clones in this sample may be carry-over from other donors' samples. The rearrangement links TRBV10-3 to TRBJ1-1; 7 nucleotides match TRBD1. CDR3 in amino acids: CAATGQNTEAFF. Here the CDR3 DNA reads TGTGCCGCGACAGGGCAGAACACTGAAGCTTTCTTT.